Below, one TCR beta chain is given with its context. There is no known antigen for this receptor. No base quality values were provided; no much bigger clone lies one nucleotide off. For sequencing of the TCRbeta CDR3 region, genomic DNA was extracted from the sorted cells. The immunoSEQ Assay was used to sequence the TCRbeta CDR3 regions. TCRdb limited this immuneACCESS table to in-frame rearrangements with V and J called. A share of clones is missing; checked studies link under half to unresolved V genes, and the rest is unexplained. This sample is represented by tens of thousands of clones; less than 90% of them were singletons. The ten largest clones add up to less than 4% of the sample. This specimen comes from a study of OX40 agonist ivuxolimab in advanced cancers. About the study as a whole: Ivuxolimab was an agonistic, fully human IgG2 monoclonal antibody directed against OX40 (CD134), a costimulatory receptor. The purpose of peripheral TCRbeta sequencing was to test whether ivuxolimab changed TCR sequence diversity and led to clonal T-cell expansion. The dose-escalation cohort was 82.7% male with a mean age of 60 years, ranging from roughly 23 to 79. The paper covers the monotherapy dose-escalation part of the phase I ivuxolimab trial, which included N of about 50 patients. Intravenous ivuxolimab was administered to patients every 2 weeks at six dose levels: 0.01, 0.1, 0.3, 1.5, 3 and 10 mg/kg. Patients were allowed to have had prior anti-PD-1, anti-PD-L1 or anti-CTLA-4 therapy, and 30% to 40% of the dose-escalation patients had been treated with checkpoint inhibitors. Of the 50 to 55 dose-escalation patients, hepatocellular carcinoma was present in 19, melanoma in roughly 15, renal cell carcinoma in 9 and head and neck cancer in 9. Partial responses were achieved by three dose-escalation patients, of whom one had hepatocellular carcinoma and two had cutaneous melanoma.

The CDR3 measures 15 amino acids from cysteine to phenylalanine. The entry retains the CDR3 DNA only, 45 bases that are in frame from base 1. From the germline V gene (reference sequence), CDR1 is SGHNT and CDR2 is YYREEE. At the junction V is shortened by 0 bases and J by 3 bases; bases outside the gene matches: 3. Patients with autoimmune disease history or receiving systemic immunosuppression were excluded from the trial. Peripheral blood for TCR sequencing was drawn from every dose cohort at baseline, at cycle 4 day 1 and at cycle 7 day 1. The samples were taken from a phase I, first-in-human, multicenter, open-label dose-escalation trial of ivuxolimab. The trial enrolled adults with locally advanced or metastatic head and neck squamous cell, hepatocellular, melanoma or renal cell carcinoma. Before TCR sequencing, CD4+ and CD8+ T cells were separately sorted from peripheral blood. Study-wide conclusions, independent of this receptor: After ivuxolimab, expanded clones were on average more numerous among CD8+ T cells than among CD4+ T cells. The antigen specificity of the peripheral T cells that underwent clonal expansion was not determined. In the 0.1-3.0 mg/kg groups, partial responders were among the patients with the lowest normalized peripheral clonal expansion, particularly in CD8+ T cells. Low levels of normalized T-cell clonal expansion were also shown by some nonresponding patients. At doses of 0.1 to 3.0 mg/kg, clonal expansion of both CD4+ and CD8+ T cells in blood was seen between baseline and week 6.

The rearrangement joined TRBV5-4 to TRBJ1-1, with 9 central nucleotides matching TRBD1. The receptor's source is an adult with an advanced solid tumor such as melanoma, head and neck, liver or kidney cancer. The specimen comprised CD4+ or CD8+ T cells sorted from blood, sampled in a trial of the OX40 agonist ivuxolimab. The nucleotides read TGTGCCAGCAGCTTGGGGACAGGGGCGTACACTGAAGCTTTCTTT. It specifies CASSLGTGAYTEAFF.